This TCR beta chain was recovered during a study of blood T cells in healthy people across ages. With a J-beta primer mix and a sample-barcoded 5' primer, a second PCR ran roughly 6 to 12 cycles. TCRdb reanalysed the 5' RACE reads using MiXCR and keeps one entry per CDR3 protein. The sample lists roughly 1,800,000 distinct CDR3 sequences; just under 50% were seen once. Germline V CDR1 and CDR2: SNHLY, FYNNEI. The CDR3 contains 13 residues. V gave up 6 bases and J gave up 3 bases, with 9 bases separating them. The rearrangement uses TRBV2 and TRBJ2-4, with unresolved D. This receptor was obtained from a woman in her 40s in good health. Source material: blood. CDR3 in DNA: TGTGCCAGCAGGTACCCGCTCAAAAACATTCAGTACTTC. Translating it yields CASRYPLKNIQYF.